This T cell receptor beta chain was sequenced during a study of control samples from healthy donors and cancer patients. The V gene end was trimmed by 4 bases and the J gene end by 4 bases; junction bases not matched to a gene: 8. This CDR3 has 15 amino acids. Germline CDR1 SGHRS, CDR2 YFSETQ. Generated by immunoSEQ multiplex PCR, the TCRdb table keeps only in-frame clones and is missing some. The table shows 55,000 to 70,000 clones, with around 89% occurring only once. This clone has more than one count but fewer than ten. This chain links TRBV5-1 with TRBJ1-5; 7 positions agree with TRBD1. Sequenced sample: PBMCs. This receptor was identified in a man aged 60-69 years with colorectal cancer. This CDR3 reads CASSHSGGVNQPQHF. CDR3 coding DNA: TGCGCCAGCAGCCACTCAGGGGGTGTGAATCAGCCCCAGCATTTT.